This is a list of T cell receptor beta chains from one sample in a study of cytomegalovirus exposure and HLA in healthy donors. The repertoire was sequenced with immunoSEQ multiplex PCR; TCRdb's copy has only in-frame clones and lacks some. Counted here are about 94,000 clones, roughly three quarters occurring once; the ten biggest clones make up around 0.76%. The specimen was PBMCs. All receptors derive from an older woman in good health and CMV-seronegative. CDR3s include the opening cysteine and the closing phenylalanine or tryptophan. A D gene is named only where the DNA matches it firmly. The listing skips clone size in some rows; elsewhere it reads once, few, many or a size class.

V gene	clone size	D gene	J gene	CDR3 protein	CDR3 DNA
TRBV6-5	-	-	TRBJ2-1	CASSPTTPLYNEQFF	TGTGCCAGCAGCCCCACTACTCCCCTATACAATGAGCAGTTCTTC
TRBV14	-	TRBD2	TRBJ2-3	CASSQRGLAGITQYF	TGTGCCAGCAGCCAAAGGGGACTAGCGGGGATTACGCAGTATTTT
TRBV7-9	-	-	TRBJ1-1	CASSLSRSGIAEAFF	TGTGCCAGCAGCCTCTCAAGGTCAGGGATTGCTGAAGCTTTCTTT
TRBV13	-	TRBD1	TRBJ1-2	CASSDQGQDFYGYTF	TGTGCCAGCAGCGACCAGGGACAGGATTTCTATGGCTACACCTTC
TRBV10-3	-	TRBD2	TRBJ2-3	CAIRRTSGPQDTQYF	TGTGCCATCAGGAGGACTAGCGGACCACAGGATACGCAGTATTTT
TRBV5-1	-	-	TRBJ1-6	CASSLVADFNSPLHF	TGCGCCAGCAGCTTGGTCGCGGATTTCAATTCACCCCTCCACTTT
TRBV6-6	-	-	TRBJ2-7	CASSGGGAQVEQYF	TGTGCCAGCAGCGGCGGAGGGGCGCAGGTCGAGCAGTACTTC
TRBV19	-	TRBD1	TRBJ1-2	CASSPQSGTALGYGYTF	TGTGCCAGTAGTCCCCAATCCGGGACAGCCTTAGGTTATGGCTACACCTTC
TRBV6-5	-	-	TRBJ1-5	CASGSPGQINQPQHF	TGTGCCAGCGGTTCCCCGGGACAAATCAATCAGCCCCAGCATTTT
TRBV5-1	-	-	TRBJ2-7	CASSRGNEQYF	TGCGCCAGCAGCAGGGGCAACGAGCAGTACTTC
TRBV7-2	once	TRBD2	TRBJ2-1	CASSSMTSGRSNEQFF	TGTGCCAGCAGCTCAATGACTAGCGGGAGATCGAATGAGCAGTTCTTC
TRBV27	-	-	TRBJ2-1	CASTLGGGVYNEQFF	TGTGCCAGCACCTTAGGTGGCGGAGTATACAATGAGCAGTTCTTC
TRBV7-2	-	-	TRBJ1-1	CASSLGPSGERAFF	TGTGCCAGCAGCTTAGGCCCCTCCGGGGAAAGAGCTTTCTTT
TRBV6-5	few	TRBD1	TRBJ1-3	CASSRQGTVGNTIYF	TGTGCCAGCAGTCGACAGGGGACGGTAGGAAACACCATATATTTT
TRBV9	-	TRBD1	TRBJ1-6	CASSPQTGSVSPLHF	TGTGCCAGCAGCCCTCAGACAGGGTCGGTTTCACCCCTCCACTTT
TRBV2	-	TRBD2	TRBJ2-1	CASNLAGDNEQFF	TGTGCCAGCAATCTAGCGGGGGACAATGAGCAGTTCTTC
TRBV27	-	-	TRBJ2-2	CASSLTVPGMIGNTGELFF	TGTGCCAGCAGTTTAACGGTTCCAGGGATGATCGGAAACACCGGGGAGCTGTTTTTT
TRBV5-6	few	-	TRBJ1-6	CASSLGRAGLSSYNSPLHF	TGTGCCAGCAGCTTGGGACGGGCAGGGTTGAGCTCCTATAATTCACCCCTCCACTTT